Given below is one T cell receptor beta chain in context. As yet, its antigen is unknown. Assay: immunoSEQ multiplex PCR; the TCRdb copy retains only in-frame clones and omits some. The sample comprises about 35,000 clones, roughly two thirds of which are singletons, and approximately 2% rests with the top ten. Per germline, CDR1 SGHAT and CDR2 FQDESV (reference sequence). Deletions cut 2 bases from V and 0 bases from J, with 8 bases between. The CDR3 is 15 amino acids. This entry comes from a study of STAT5B mutations in CD4+ large granular lymphocyte leukemia. Study in general: The CDR3 'QG' motif was associated with a particular HLA allele among healthy donors.

Study outcomes and limitations: Patient CD4-sorted repertoires looked more clonal than healthy CD4+ repertoires, even without putative leukemic clones. Top patient clones used TRBV06 genes more often: 8/27 versus 2/35 in controls.

This clonotype originated in a human donor in good health. V and J are TRBV11-1 and TRBJ2-1, with D possibly matching TRBD2 (5 bases). Sequencing used CD4+ T cells from blood buffy coats. The CDR3 is CASSLWESSYNEQFF. CDR3 in DNA: TGTGCCAGCAGCTTATGGGAGAGCTCCTACAATGAGCAGTTCTTC.